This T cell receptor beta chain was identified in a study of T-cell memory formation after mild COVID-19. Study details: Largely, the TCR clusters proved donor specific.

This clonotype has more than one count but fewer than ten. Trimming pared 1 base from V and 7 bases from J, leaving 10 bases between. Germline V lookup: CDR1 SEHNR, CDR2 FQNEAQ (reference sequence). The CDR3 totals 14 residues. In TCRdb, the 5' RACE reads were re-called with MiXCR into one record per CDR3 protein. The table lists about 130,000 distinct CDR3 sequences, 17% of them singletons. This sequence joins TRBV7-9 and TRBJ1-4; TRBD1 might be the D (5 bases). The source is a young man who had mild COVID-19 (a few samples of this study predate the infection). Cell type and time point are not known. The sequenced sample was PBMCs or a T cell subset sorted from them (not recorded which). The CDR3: CASSLGQGLEKLFF. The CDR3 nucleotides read TGTGCCAGCAGCTTAGGCCAGGGCCTTGAAAAACTGTTTTTT.